The 10 T cell receptor beta chains below come from one sample, sequenced in a study of blood T cell repertoires in COVID-19. Profiled with immunoSEQ multiplex PCR; TCRdb holds only in-frame clones, not every one. The table records about 81,000 clones, 90% to 95% of them present only once. Sequenced: peripheral blood. Receptors originate from a woman aged 50 to 60 in a cohort sampled during active COVID-19.

The J gene is TRBJ2-5, the V gene TRBV27; D is possibly TRBD1 (6 bases). Germline V gene data show CDR1 as MNHEY and CDR2 as SMNVEV (reference sequence). Trimming left V 0 bases short and J 2 bases short, with 10 bases between. This CDR3 is built from 15 residues. CDR3 residues: CASSLSRQAQETQYF. In DNA, the CDR3 is TGTGCCAGCAGTTTATCCAGACAGGCTCAAGAGACCCAGTACTTC.

The chain uses TRBV27 and TRBJ1-5; 8 bases match TRBD1. With V trimmed by 3 bases and J by 2 bases, 0 bases remained unmatched. The CDR3 sequence is 14 residues long. Germline CDR1 and CDR2: MNHEY and SMNVEV (reference sequence). CDR3 sequence reads: CASSLDRGNQPQHF. The CDR3 DNA reads as TGTGCCAGCAGTTTGGACAGGGGCAATCAGCCCCAGCATTTT.

The gene calls are TRBV3-1 (or the pseudogene TRBV3-2) and TRBJ1-1; no clear D. Germline CDR1 reads LGHDT; CDR2 reads YNNKEL (reference sequence). This CDR3 comprises 14 residues. V lost 1 base and J 2 bases, leaving 8 bases between the germline ends. The chain's CDR3 is CASSQGGLNTEAFF. The CDR3 DNA reads TGTGCCAGCAGCCAAGGAGGTCTTAACACTGAAGCTTTCTTT.

V and J are TRBV11-2 and TRBJ1-4, with D unclear. The CDR3 has 15 amino acids. Germline V gene data show CDR1 as SGHAT and CDR2 as FQNNGV. The V end lost 7 bases, the J end lost 3 bases, and 15 bases lay between the germline ends. In DNA form, the CDR3 reads TGTGCCAGCACCAATTTCGAGGTGCCTAATGAAAAACTGTTTTTT. This gives the protein CASTNFEVPNEKLFF.

This rearrangement joins TRBV10-1 to TRBJ2-1, with 11 bases that match TRBD2. CDR3 length equals 18 residues. Germline V CDR1 and CDR2: WNHNN, SYGVQD (reference sequence). The V gene end was trimmed by 3 bases and the J gene end by 4 bases; junction bases not matched to a gene: 11. The CDR3 DNA sequence: TGCGCCAGCAGTGATCTACTAGCGGGAGATTTGGGATACAATGAGCAGTTCTTC. As protein: CASSDLLAGDLGYNEQFF.

This rearrangement joins TRBV16 to TRBJ1-5, with 9 bases that match TRBD1. The V gene's germline CDR1 is KGHSY and CDR2 FQNENV. The CDR3 loop spans 14 amino acids. Germline trimming cut 2 bases from V and 7 bases from J; bases unmatched to any gene: 3. For the CDR3, the DNA is TGTGCCAGCAGCCAACAGACAGGGGGGCAGCCCCAGCATTTT. This sequence encodes CASSQQTGGQPQHF. The full variable domain, its missing parts supplied by reference TRBV16 and TRBJ1-5, is GEEVAQTPKHLVRGEGQKAKLYCAPIKGHSYVFWYQQVLKNEFKFLISFQNENVFDETGMPKERFSAKCLPNSPCSLEIQATKLEDSAVYFCASSQQTGGQPQHFGDGTRLSIL.

The genes are TRBV5-8 and TRBJ1-1; TRBD1 is a possible D gene (6 bases). CDR1 SGHTS and CDR2 YDEGEE come from the germline V gene. Trimming removed 0 bases from V and 5 bases from J, with 14 bases in between. The CDR3 extends over 15 amino acids. CDR3 coding DNA: TGTGCCAGCAGCTTGGGCGGACAGTTGGGGACTGAAGCTTTCTTT. Protein sequence: CASSLGGQLGTEAFF.

This chain uses TRBV2 with TRBJ2-1, with TRBD2 matching 7 bases. V gave up 7 bases and J gave up 6 bases; unmatched junction bases: 9. The germline V gene has CDR1 SNHLY and CDR2 FYNNEI. CDR3 length equals 14 residues. The CDR3 DNA reads as TGTGCCAGCACTGGGCGGGAGCTGAGCAATGAGCAGTTCTTC. It encodes CASTGRELSNEQFF.

This clone has just one count. The junction does not match germline at one end; this may be a read error. Other DNA sequences from this sample encode an identical CDR3 as well. V and J are TRBV11-2 and TRBJ2-7; 7 bases fit TRBD1. The length of the CDR3 is 14 residues. Germline CDR1 SGHAT, CDR2 FQNNGV. CDR3 sequence reads: CASSLAGTDYEQYF. The CDR3 DNA reads TGTGCTAGCAGCTTAGCCGGGACAGACTACGAGCAGTACTTC. The full variable domain, with the rest looked up from reference TRBV11-2 and TRBJ2-7, is EAGVAQSPRYKIIEKRQSVAFWCNPISGHATLYWYQQILGQGPKLLIQFQNNGVVDDSQLPKDRFSAERLKGVDSTLKIQPAKLEDSAVYLCASSLAGTDYEQYFGPGTRLTVT.

The V call is TRBV5-1, the J call TRBJ2-7, with 9 bases matching TRBD1. The CDR3 covers 14 residues. Per germline, CDR1 SGHRS and CDR2 YFSETQ. V trimming: 4 bases; J trimming: 5 bases; junction bases outside the gene matches: 7. CDR3 coding DNA: TGCGCCAGCAGCCAGGGACAGGGTAAGAACGAGCAGTACTTC. The encoded protein is CASSQGQGKNEQYF.